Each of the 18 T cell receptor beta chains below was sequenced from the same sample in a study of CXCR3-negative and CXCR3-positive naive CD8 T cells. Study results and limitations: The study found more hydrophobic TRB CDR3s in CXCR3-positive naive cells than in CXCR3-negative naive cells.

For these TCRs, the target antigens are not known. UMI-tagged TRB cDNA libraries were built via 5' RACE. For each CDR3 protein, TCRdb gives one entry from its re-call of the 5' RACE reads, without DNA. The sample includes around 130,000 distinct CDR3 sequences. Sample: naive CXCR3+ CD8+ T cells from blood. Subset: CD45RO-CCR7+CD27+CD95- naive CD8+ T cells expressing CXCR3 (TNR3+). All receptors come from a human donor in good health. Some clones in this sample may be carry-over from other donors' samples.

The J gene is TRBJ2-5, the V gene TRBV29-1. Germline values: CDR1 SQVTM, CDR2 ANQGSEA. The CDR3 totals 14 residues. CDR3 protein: CSVELSGMGETQYF. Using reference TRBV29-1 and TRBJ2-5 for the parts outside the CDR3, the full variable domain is SAVISQKPSRDICQRGTSLTIQCQVDSQVTMMFWYRQQPGQSLTLIATANQGSEATYESGFVIDKFPISRPNLTFSTLTVSNMSPEDSSIYLCSVELSGMGETQYFGPGTRLLVL.

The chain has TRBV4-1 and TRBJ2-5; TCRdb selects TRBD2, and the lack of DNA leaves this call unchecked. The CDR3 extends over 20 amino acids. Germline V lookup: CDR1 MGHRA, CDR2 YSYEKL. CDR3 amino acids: CASSQEEALAGGPTGETQYF.

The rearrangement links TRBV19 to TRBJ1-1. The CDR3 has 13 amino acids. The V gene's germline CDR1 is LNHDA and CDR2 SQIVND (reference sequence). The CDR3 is CASTPTENTEAFF.

CDR3: CASSSPGKLEETQYF. This sequence joins TRBV12-3 or TRBV12-4 and TRBJ2-5; TCRdb names TRBD1, which stays unverified in the absence of DNA. This CDR3 region has 15 residues.

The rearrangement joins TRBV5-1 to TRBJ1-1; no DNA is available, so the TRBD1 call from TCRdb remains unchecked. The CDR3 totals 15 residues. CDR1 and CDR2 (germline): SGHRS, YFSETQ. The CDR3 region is CASSWEKGTNTEAFF.

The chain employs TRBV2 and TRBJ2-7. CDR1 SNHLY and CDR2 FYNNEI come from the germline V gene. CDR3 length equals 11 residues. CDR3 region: CASSELNEQYF. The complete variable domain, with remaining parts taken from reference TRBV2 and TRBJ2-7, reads EPEVTQTPSHQVTQMGQEVILRCVPISNHLYFYWYRQILGQKVEFLVSFYNNEISEKSEIFDDQFSVERPDGSNFTLKIRSTKLEDSAMYFCASSELNEQYFGPGTRLTVT.

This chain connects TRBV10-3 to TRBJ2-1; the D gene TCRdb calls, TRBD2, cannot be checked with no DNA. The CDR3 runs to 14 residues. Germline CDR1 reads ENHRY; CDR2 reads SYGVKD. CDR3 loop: CASEAGEAGNEQFF.

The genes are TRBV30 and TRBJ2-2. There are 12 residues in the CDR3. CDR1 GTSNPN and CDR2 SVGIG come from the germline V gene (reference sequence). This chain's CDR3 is CAWSGLTGELFF.

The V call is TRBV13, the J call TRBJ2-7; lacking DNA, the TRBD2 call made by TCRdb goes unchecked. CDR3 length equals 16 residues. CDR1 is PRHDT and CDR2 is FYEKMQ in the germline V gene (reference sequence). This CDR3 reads CASSAVAGDLLGEQYF. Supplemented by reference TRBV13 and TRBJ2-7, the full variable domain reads AAGVIQSPRHLIKEKRETATLKCYPIPRHDTVYWYQQGPGQDPQFLISFYEKMQSDKGSIPDRFSAQQFSDYHSELNMSSLELGDSALYFCASSAVAGDLLGEQYFGPGTRLTVT.

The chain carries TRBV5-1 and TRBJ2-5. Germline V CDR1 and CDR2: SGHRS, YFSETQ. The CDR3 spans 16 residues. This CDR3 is CASSLNGGRYQETQYF.

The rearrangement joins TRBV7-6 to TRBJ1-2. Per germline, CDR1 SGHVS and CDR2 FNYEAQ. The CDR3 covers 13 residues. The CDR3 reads CASSLGGLDGYTF.

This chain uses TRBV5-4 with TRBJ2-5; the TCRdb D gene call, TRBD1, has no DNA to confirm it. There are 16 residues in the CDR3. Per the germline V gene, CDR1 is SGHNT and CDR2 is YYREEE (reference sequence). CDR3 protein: CASSWVPGHGVETQYF. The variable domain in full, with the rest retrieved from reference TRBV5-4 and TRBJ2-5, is ETGVTQSPTHLIKTRGQQVTLRCSSQSGHNTVSWYQQALGQGPQFIFQYYREEENGRGNFPPRFSGLQFPNYSSELNVNALELDDSALYLCASSWVPGHGVETQYFGPGTRLLVL.

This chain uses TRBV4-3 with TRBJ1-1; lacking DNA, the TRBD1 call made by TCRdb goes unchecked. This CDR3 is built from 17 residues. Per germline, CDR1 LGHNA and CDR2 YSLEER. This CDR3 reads CASSQLYGAGLNTEAFF.

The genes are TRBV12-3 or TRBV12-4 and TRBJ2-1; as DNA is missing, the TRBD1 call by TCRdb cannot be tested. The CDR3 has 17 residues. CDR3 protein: CASSHRGQGAAYNEQFF.

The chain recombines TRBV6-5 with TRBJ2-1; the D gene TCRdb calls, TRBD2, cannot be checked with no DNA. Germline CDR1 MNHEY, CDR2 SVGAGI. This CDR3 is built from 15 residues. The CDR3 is CASSYSGAPYNEQFF.

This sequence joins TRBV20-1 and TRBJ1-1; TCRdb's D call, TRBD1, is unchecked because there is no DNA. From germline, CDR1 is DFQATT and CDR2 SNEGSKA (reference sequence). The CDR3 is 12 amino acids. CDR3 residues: CSARETGLEAFF.

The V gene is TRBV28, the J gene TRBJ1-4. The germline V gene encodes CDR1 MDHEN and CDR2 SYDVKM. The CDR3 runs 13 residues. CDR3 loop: CASSFGENEKLFF.

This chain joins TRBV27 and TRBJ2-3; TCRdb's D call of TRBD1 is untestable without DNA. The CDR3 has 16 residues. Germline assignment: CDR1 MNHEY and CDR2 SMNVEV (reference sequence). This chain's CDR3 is CASSMLPGLATDTQYF.